These 30 T cell receptor beta chains were sequenced from one sample in a study of OX40 agonist ivuxolimab in advanced cancers. Generated by immunoSEQ multiplex PCR, the TCRdb table keeps only in-frame clones and is missing some. The sample has about 48,000 clones; around 87% are singletons. The specimen comprised CD4+ or CD8+ T cells sorted from blood, sampled in a trial of the OX40 agonist ivuxolimab. The receptors stem from an adult with an advanced solid tumor such as melanoma, head and neck, liver or kidney cancer.

V gene TRBV29-1 combines with J gene TRBJ1-2, with 10 bases identical to TRBD1. There are 11 residues in the CDR3. After removal of 7 bases from V and 6 bases from J, the junction contained 2 bases not matched to a gene. The germline V gene has CDR1 SQVTM and CDR2 ANQGSEA. The CDR3 DNA follows: TGCAGCGGCGGGACAGGGGATGGCTACACCTTC. Translation: CSGGTGDGYTF.

J is TRBJ2-5 and V is TRBV6-1; D uncertain. CDR1 and CDR2 from the germline V gene are MNHNS and SASEGT. V was clipped by 10 bases and J by 2 bases, with 8 bases between them. The length of the CDR3 is 11 residues. The CDR3 DNA reads as TGTGCCACTCGGGCTCAAGAGACCCAGTACTTC. Its translation: CATRAQETQYF.

The gene calls are TRBV30 and TRBJ1-1; maybe TRBD1 (6 bases). The CDR3 consists of 12 residues. Germline V lookup: CDR1 GTSNPN, CDR2 SVGIG (reference sequence). The V end lost 5 bases, the J end lost 1 base, and 8 bases lay between the germline ends. CDR3: CAWGQTNTEAFF. In DNA form, the CDR3 reads TGTGCCTGGGGACAGACGAACACTGAAGCTTTCTTT.

As regards this clone: Germline is not matched at one junction end, which may reflect a read error. J is TRBJ1-3 and V is TRBV18; possibly TRBD1 for D (6 bases). Germline V gene data show CDR1 as KGHSH and CDR2 as LQKENI. This CDR3 is built from 11 residues. CDR3 nucleotides: TGTGCCAGCTCACCTGGGCAGGGGATACATTTT. Its protein is CASSPGQGIHF.

The J gene is TRBJ2-7, the V gene TRBV28; 10 bases are shared with TRBD1. Losses at the gene ends were 3 bases for V and 1 base for J; bases not matched to a gene: 3. There are 15 residues in the CDR3. The germline V gene has CDR1 MDHEN and CDR2 SYDVKM. The CDR3 spells CASSFAGQGSYEQYF. The DNA of the CDR3 is TGTGCCAGCAGTTTTGCGGGACAGGGGTCCTACGAGCAGTACTTC.

The rearrangement links TRBV6-5 to TRBJ1-2, with no clear D. Trimming removed 8 bases at V and 4 bases at J, with 14 bases between. This CDR3 is 13 amino acids long. The germline V gene has CDR1 MNHEY and CDR2 SVGAGI. For the CDR3, the DNA is TGTGCCAGCGGACGAAAGACCCCCTATGGCTACACCTTC. It codes for CASGRKTPYGYTF.

The chain has TRBV28 and TRBJ1-2, with D perhaps TRBD1 (5 bases). The CDR3 consists of 13 residues. Trimming left V 6 bases short and J 5 bases short, with 13 bases between. Germline V gene sequence: CDR1 MDHEN, CDR2 SYDVKM. The CDR3: CASRDPGGYGYTF. The CDR3 coding sequence is TGTGCCAGCAGGGATCCGGGGGGATATGGCTACACCTTC.

The chain employs TRBV9 and TRBJ2-5; 7 positions match TRBD2. V shed 3 bases and J 1 base; nucleotides not matched to a gene: 6. Germline lookup yields CDR1 SGDLS and CDR2 YYNGEE. The CDR3 consists of 15 residues. CDR3 protein: CASSAGGNSQETQYF. In nucleotides, the CDR3 is TGTGCCAGCAGCGCGGGGGGAAACTCCCAAGAGACCCAGTACTTC.

The rearrangement links TRBV11-3 to TRBJ2-4; a weak D match, TRBD1 (5 bases). V was shortened by 4 bases and J by 9 bases, with 10 bases between the two germline ends. The length of the CDR3 is 12 residues. Germline values: CDR1 SGHNT, CDR2 YENEEA. The CDR3: CASSSGFGIQYF. Written as DNA, the CDR3 is TGTGCCAGCAGCTCAGGGTTCGGCATTCAGTACTTC.

CDR3: CASSLVLAGSETQYF. In DNA, the CDR3 is TGTGCCAGCAGCTTAGTCCTGGCGGGGAGTGAGACCCAGTACTTC. This chain connects TRBV7-2 to TRBJ2-5, with D maybe TRBD2 (6 bases). Germline loops: CDR1 SGHTA, CDR2 FQGNSA. This CDR3 has 15 residues. V gave up 1 base and J gave up 5 bases, with 14 bases separating them.

This sequence joins TRBV2 and TRBJ1-2, with D hard to call. Germline-derived CDR1 and CDR2 are SNHLY and FYNNEI. Trimming took off 6 bases at V and 4 bases at J, with 15 bases between the two ends. This CDR3 comprises 14 residues. The CDR3 DNA reads TGTGCCAGCAGGGTGCGGGAGGGAACCTATGGCTACACCTTC. It translates to CASRVREGTYGYTF.

This clone was detected only a few times. The chain is built from TRBV28 and TRBJ1-4; D unclear. The CDR3 sequence is 14 residues long. Trimming removed 2 bases at V and 7 bases at J, with 11 bases between. Germline CDR1 and CDR2: MDHEN and SYDVKM. The CDR3 nucleotides read TGTGCCAGCAGTTTAAGAACGCGGGGTGAAAAACTGTTTTTT. Protein product: CASSLRTRGEKLFF. The full variable domain, rest sourced from reference TRBV28 and TRBJ1-4, is DVKVTQSSRYLVKRTGEKVFLECVQDMDHENMFWYRQDPGLGLRLIYFSYDVKMKEKGDIPEGYSVSREKKERFSLILESASTNQTSMYLCASSLRTRGEKLFFGSGTQLSVL.

This chain links TRBV30 with TRBJ2-7; TRBD2 aligns across 7 bases. CDR1 GTSNPN and CDR2 SVGIG come from the germline V gene (reference sequence). This CDR3 region has 13 residues. The junction had 7 bases not matched to a gene; V was cut back by 5 bases and J by 3 bases. CDR3 loop: CAWAGRGGYEQYF. CDR3 in DNA: TGTGCCTGGGCGGGGAGGGGAGGCTACGAGCAGTACTTC. Based on the CDR3 plus reference TRBV30 and TRBJ2-7, the full variable domain is SQTIHQWPATLVQPVGSPLSLECTVEGTSNPNLYWYRQAAGRGLQLLFYSVGIGQISSEVPQNLSASRPQDRQFILSSKKLLLSDSGFYLCAWAGRGGYEQYFGPGTRLTVT.

The chain uses TRBV6-1 and TRBJ1-4, with D uncertain. The ends were cut back, 2 bases at V and 8 bases at J, with 12 bases in the middle. The CDR3 is 14 residues long. Germline assignment: CDR1 MNHNS and CDR2 SASEGT. The CDR3 loop reads CASSERSSGEKLFF. The DNA of the CDR3 is TGTGCCAGCAGTGAAAGGTCGAGTGGGGAAAAACTGTTTTTT.

This sequence joins TRBV11-2 and TRBJ2-5; D gene uncertain. Germline CDR1 SGHAT, CDR2 FQNNGV. V gave up 0 bases and J gave up 4 bases, with 9 bases separating them. The CDR3 has 14 residues. CDR3 in amino acids: CASSLDAPIETQYF. The DNA for the CDR3 is TGTGCCAGCAGCTTAGACGCTCCGATAGAGACCCAGTACTTC.

The CDR3 DNA is TGTGCCAGCAGCCCGGGGGTGGGGACCTACGAGCAGTACTTC. Amino acid sequence: CASSPGVGTYEQYF. The chain joins TRBV5-4 to TRBJ2-7; D possibly corresponds to TRBD2 (6 bases). CDR1 is SGHNT, CDR2 YYREEE, per germline (reference sequence). The CDR3 loop spans 14 amino acids. V lost 4 bases, J lost 2 bases, and 13 bases lay in between.

This chain connects TRBV20-1 to TRBJ2-1; no reliable D call. Trimming took off 3 bases at V and 12 bases at J, with 9 bases between the two ends. The length of the CDR3 is 10 residues. Germline V gives CDR1 DFQATT, CDR2 SNEGSKA (reference sequence). CDR3 sequence reads: CSASSVGQFF. As DNA, the CDR3 is TGCAGTGCTAGCTCGGTAGGGCAGTTCTTC.

The rearrangement joins TRBV7-2 to TRBJ2-6; D is ambiguous. The CDR3 covers 19 residues. Germline V lookup: CDR1 SGHTA, CDR2 FQGNSA. Trimming removed 1 base at V and 0 bases at J, with 16 bases between. The CDR3 protein is CASSLVGPLLNSGANVLTF. The CDR3 bases are TGTGCCAGCAGCTTAGTAGGGCCACTATTAAACTCTGGGGCCAACGTCCTGACTTTC.

The rearrangement links TRBV5-6 to TRBJ2-1; 11 bases are a match to TRBD2. The CDR3 has 14 residues. CDR1 SGHDT and CDR2 YYEEEE come from the germline V gene. V gave up 5 bases and J gave up 4 bases; unmatched junction bases: 2. Here the CDR3 DNA reads TGTGCCAGCAGTACTAGCGGGAGTTACAATGAGCAGTTCTTC. Protein sequence: CASSTSGSYNEQFF.

This sequence joins TRBV28 and TRBJ1-5; possibly TRBD1 for D (5 bases). The V gene lost 6 bases and the J gene lost 2 bases, with 11 bases spanning the gap. This CDR3 spans 14 amino acids. Germline CDR1 is MDHEN and CDR2 is SYDVKM. The CDR3 region is CASSIDRRNQPQHF. CDR3 nucleotide sequence: TGTGCCAGCAGCATCGACAGACGCAATCAGCCCCAGCATTTT.

The chain links TRBV28 to TRBJ1-2; D is undetermined. V dropped 10 bases and J dropped 1 base, with 13 bases sitting between them. This CDR3 is built from 13 residues. CDR1 is MDHEN and CDR2 is SYDVKM in the germline V gene. CDR3 sequence: CAIRREINYGYTF. CDR3 bases: TGTGCCATCAGAAGGGAGATTAACTATGGCTACACCTTC.

V and J are TRBV30 and TRBJ2-7; 8 positions agree with TRBD1. Germline trimming cut 5 bases from V and 2 bases from J; bases unmatched to any gene: 5. CDR3 size: 13 residues. CDR1 and CDR2 (germline): GTSNPN, SVGIG (reference sequence). The chain's CDR3 is CAWDRGGTYEQYF. The CDR3 DNA reads as TGTGCCTGGGACAGGGGTGGAACCTACGAGCAGTACTTC.

This clone was counted between two and nine times. The rearrangement joins TRBV11-3 to TRBJ2-1, with 9 bases lining up with TRBD2. Germline loops: CDR1 SGHNT, CDR2 YENEEA. The trim removed 8 bases at V and 7 bases at J, leaving 9 bases unmatched. The CDR3 runs to 14 residues. CDR3 sequence reads: CASGRGGAQNEQFF. The CDR3 region has the DNA TGTGCCAGCGGGCGCGGGGGGGCCCAAAATGAGCAGTTCTTC.

The gene calls are TRBV6-6 and TRBJ2-2; 7 nucleotides align to TRBD2. V dropped 6 bases and J dropped 7; count of bases not matched to a gene: 8. Germline V CDR1 and CDR2: MNHNY, SVGAGI (reference sequence). CDR3 length: 14 residues. The DNA of the CDR3 is TGTGCCAGCAGGGGAGGGTTCGGTTTCGGGGAGCTGTTTTTT. Its translation: CASRGGFGFGELFF.

This chain uses TRBV28 with TRBJ1-5; D uncertain. The V end was cut by 2 bases, the J end by 0 bases, with 11 bases between. Germline CDR1 MDHEN, CDR2 SYDVKM. The CDR3 extends over 16 amino acids. The CDR3 nucleotides read TGTGCCAGCAGTTTAGATGGCAGGTTTAGCAATCAGCCCCAGCATTTT. This encodes CASSLDGRFSNQPQHF.

The chain couples TRBV6-5 to TRBJ1-1; 8 bases map to TRBD1. With V trimmed by 2 bases and J by 4 bases, 6 bases remained unmatched. The CDR3 has 15 residues. Germline assignment: CDR1 MNHEY and CDR2 SVGAGI. The CDR3 reads CASSYARTGPTEAFF. The CDR3 DNA reads as TGTGCCAGCAGTTACGCGAGGACAGGGCCCACTGAAGCTTTCTTT.

This sequence joins TRBV19 and TRBJ2-6; the D gene could be TRBD1 or TRBD2 (5 bases each). With 5 bases removed from V and 0 bases from J, the gap between germline ends came to 17 bases. Germline lookup yields CDR1 LNHDA and CDR2 SQIVND (reference sequence). CDR3 length equals 18 residues. CDR3 region: CASSWYPGQSSGANVLTF. CDR3 coding DNA: TGTGCCAGTAGTTGGTACCCGGGGCAGTCCTCTGGGGCCAACGTCCTGACTTTC.

DNA for the CDR3: TGTGCCAGCAGTTTAACAGGGGTTCGTGACTACGAGCAGTACTTC. Its protein product is CASSLTGVRDYEQYF. The chain is built from TRBV28 and TRBJ2-7; 7 bases line up with TRBD1. V lost 2 bases, J lost 3 bases, and 7 bases stayed unmatched. Germline values: CDR1 MDHEN, CDR2 SYDVKM. CDR3 size: 15 residues.

This chain links TRBV25-1 with TRBJ2-5; D may be TRBD1 (5 bases). Trimming shortened V by 6 bases and J by 5 bases, and 7 bases separated the two germline ends. CDR3 length: 11 amino acids. CDR1 and CDR2 (germline): MGHDK, SYGVNS. CDR3 in amino acids: CASRGDETQYF. The DNA of the CDR3 is TGTGCCAGCAGAGGGGATGAGACCCAGTACTTC.

The J gene is TRBJ1-1, the V gene TRBV10-2; D not certain. CDR3 length: 15 amino acids. Looked up from germline, CDR1 is WSHSY and CDR2 is SAAADI. V was shortened by 4 bases and J by 5 bases, with 17 bases between the two germline ends. Written as DNA, the CDR3 is TGCGCCAGCAGTGGGGGATCTGGGTCGGTAACTGAAGCTTTCTTT. It codes for CASSGGSGSVTEAFF.